The present T cell receptor (beta chain) was sequenced within a study of response to subunit inactivated influenza vaccine. This clonotype was detected a few times. Each CDR3 protein is one row after TCRdb ran MiXCR on the RT-PCR reads. The table records approximately 700,000 distinct CDR3 sequences, around 14% of them present only once. The CDR3 has 12 amino acids. Germline assignment: CDR1 SNHLY and CDR2 FYNNEI. Trimming pared 4 bases from V and 5 bases from J, leaving 6 bases between. V and J are TRBV2 and TRBJ2-1; no firm D call. The TCR comes from a man over 45 who received an inactivated influenza vaccine. Sequenced here: PBMCs from blood, sampled 14 days before vaccination. CDR3 DNA sequence: TGTGCCAGCAGTGTCATGAACAATGAGCAGTTCTTC. This encodes CASSVMNNEQFF. The entire variable domain, with the rest obtained from reference TRBV2 and TRBJ2-1, is as follows: EPEVTQTPSHQVTQMGQEVILRCVPISNHLYFYWYRQILGQKVEFLVSFYNNEISEKSEIFDDQFSVERPDGSNFTLKIRSTKLEDSAMYFCASSVMNNEQFFGPGTRLTVL.